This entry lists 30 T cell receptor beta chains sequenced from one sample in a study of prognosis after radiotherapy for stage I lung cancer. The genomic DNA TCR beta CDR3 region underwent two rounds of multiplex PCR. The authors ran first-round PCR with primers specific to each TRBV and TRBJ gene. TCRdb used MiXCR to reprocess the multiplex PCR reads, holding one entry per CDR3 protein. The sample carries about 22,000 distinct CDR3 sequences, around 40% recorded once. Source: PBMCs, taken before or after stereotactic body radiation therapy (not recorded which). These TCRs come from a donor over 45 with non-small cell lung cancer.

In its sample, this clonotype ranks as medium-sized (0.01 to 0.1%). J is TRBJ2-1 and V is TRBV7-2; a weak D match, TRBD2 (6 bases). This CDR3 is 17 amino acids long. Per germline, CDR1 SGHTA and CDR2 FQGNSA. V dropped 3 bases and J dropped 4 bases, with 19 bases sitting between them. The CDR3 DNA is TGTGCCAGCAGCTTGGCGGGGCGGAGGTCACTATACAATGAGCAGTTCTTC. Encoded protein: CASSLAGRRSLYNEQFF.

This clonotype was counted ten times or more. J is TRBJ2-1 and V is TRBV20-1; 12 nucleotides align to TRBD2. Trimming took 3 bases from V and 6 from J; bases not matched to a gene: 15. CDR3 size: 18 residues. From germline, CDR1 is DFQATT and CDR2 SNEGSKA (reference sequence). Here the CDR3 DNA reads TGCAGTGCTAGCCTCCTAGCGGGAGGGCCCTCAGGCACCAATGAGCAGTTCTTC. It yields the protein CSASLLAGGPSGTNEQFF.

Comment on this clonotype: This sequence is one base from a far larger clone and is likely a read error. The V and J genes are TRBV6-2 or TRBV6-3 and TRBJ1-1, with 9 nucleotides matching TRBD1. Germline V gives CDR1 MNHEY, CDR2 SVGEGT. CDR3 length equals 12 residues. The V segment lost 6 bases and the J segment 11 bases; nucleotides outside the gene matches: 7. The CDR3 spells CASSTLTGGAFF. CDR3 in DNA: TGTGCCAGCAGCACACTGACAGGGGGTGCTTTCTTT.

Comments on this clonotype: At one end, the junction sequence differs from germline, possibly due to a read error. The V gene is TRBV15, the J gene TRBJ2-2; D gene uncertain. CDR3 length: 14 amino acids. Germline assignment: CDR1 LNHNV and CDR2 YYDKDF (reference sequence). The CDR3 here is CATSRYQNTGELFF. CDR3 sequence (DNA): TGTGCCACCAGCAGATATCAGAACACCGGTGAGCTGTTTTTT.

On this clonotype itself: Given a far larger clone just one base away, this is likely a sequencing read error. Here the CDR3 reads CASSDSWDRGAKLFF. In nucleotides, the CDR3 is TGTGCCAGCAGTGACTCGTGGGACAGGGGCGCAAAACTGTTTTTT. This chain uses TRBV6-5 with TRBJ1-4, with TRBD1 matching 10 bases. Germline V gene lookup returns CDR1 MNHEY and CDR2 SVGAGI. The CDR3 runs 15 residues.

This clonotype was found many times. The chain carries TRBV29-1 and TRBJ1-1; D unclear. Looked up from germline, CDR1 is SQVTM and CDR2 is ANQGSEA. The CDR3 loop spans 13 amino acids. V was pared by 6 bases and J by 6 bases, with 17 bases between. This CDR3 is CSVGTGLGAEAFF. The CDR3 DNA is TGCAGCGTCGGTACGGGGTTAGGCGCTGAAGCTTTCTTT.

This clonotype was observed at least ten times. This CDR3 reads CAWSLPEGGGSDIQYF. The CDR3 DNA is TGTGCCTGGAGTCTTCCTGAGGGGGGGGGGTCGGACATTCAGTACTTC. This sequence joins TRBV30 and TRBJ2-4, with TRBD2 as a possible D gene (7 bases). With 2 bases removed from V and 8 bases from J, the gap between germline ends came to 22 bases. CDR1 is GTSNPN, CDR2 SVGIG, per germline (reference sequence). CDR3 size: 16 residues.

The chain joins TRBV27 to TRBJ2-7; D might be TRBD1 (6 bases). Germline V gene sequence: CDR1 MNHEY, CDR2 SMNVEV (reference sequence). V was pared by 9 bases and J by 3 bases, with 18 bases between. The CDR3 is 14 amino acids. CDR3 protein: CASKQGYGLYEQYF. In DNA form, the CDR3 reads TGTGCCAGTAAACAGGGTTATGGTCTCTACGAGCAGTACTTC.

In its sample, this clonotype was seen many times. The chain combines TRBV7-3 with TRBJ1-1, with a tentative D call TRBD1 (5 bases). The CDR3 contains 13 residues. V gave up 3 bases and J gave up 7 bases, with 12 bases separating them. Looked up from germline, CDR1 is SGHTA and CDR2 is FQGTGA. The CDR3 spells CASSFDSDSEAFF. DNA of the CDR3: TGTGCCAGCAGCTTCGACAGTGACAGTGAAGCTTTCTTT.

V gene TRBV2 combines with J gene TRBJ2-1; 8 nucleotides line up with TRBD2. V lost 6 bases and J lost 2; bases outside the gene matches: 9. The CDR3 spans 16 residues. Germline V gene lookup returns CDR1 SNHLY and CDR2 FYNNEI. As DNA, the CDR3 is TGTGCCAGCAGCGAGAGGGGGACTAGTACCTACAATGAGCAGTTCTTC. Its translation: CASSERGTSTYNEQFF.

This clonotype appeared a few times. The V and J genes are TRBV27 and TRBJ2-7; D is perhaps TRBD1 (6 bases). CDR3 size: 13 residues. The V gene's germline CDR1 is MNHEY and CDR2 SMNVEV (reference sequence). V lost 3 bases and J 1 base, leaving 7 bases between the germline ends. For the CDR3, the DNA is TGTGCCAGCAGTTTTAGGGGGTCCTACGAGCAGTACTTC. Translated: CASSFRGSYEQYF.

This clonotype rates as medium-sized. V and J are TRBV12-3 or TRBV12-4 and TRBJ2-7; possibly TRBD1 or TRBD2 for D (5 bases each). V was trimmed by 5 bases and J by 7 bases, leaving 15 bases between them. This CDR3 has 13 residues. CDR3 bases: TGTGCCAGCAGTCAATGGGACCTCAGGGAGCAGTACTTC. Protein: CASSQWDLREQYF.

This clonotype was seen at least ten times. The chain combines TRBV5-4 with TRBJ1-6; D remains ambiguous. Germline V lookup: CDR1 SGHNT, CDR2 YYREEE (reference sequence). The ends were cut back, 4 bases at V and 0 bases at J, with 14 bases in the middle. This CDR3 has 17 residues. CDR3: CASSPDPPSSYNSPLHF. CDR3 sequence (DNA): TGTGCCAGCAGCCCGGACCCTCCGAGCTCCTATAATTCACCCCTCCACTTT.

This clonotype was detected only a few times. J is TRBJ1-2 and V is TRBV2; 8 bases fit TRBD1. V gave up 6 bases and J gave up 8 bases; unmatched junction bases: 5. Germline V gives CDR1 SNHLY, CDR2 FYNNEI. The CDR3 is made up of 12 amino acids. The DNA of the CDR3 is TGTGCCAGCAGAAACAGGGGGGGAGGCTACACCTTC. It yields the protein CASRNRGGGYTF. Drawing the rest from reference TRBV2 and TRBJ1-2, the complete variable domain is EPEVTQTPSHQVTQMGQEVILRCVPISNHLYFYWYRQILGQKVEFLVSFYNNEISEKSEIFDDQFSVERPDGSNFTLKIRSTKLEDSAMYFCASRNRGGGYTFGSGTRLTVV.

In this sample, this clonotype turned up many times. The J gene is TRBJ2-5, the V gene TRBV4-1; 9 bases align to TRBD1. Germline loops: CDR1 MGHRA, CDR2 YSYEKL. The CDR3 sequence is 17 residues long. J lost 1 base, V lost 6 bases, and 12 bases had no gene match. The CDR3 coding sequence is TGCGCCAGCAGTGCGAGTCCGGGACAGGGAGGCCAAGAGACCCAGTACTTC. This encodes CASSASPGQGGQETQYF.

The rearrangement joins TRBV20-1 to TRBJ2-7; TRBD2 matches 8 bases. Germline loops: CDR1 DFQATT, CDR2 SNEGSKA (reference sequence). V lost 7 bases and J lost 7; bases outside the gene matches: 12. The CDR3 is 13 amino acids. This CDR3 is CSGQLAVIVEQYF. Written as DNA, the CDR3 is TGCAGTGGTCAACTAGCGGTAATTGTGGAGCAGTACTTC.

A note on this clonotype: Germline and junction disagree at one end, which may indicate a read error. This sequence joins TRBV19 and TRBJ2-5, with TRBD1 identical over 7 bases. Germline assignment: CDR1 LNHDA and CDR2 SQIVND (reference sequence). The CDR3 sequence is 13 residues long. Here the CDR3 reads CAGRPGQQDTQYF. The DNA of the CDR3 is TGTGCCGGTAGGCCGGGACAGCAAGATACCCAGTACTTC.

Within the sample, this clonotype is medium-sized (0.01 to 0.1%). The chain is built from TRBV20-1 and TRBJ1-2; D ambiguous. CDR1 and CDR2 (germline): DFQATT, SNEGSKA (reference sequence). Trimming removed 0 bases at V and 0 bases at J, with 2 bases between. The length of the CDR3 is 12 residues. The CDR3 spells CSAREANYGYTF. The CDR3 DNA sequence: TGCAGTGCTAGAGAGGCTAACTATGGCTACACCTTC.

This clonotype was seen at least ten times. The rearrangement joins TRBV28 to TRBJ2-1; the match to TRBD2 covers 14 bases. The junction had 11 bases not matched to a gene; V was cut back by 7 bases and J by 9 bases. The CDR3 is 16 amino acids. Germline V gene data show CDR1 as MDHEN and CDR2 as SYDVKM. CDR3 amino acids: CASTTPGLAGGGEQFF. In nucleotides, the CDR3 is TGTGCCAGCACCACGCCTGGACTAGCGGGAGGTGGTGAGCAGTTCTTC.

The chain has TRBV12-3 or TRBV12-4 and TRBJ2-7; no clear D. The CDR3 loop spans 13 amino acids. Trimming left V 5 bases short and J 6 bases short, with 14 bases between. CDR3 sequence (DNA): TGTGCCAGCAGTCTGTGTGTAGCTGGCGAGCAGTACTTC. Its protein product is CASSLCVAGEQYF.

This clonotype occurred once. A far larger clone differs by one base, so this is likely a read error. The CDR3 here is CVSSLVEDEQFF. Here the CDR3 DNA reads TGTGTCAGCAGCTTAGTAGAGGATGAGCAGTTCTTC. The chain uses TRBV7-3 and TRBJ2-1; D is ambiguous. From germline, CDR1 is SGHTA and CDR2 FQGTGA. The CDR3 sequence is 12 residues long.

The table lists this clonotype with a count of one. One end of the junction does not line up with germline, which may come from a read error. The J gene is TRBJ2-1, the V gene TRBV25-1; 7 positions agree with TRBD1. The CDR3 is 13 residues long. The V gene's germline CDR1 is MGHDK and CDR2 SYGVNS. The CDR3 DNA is TGTGCCGGCAGGACAGGTTACGGCGATGAGCAGTTCTTC. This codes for CAGRTGYGDEQFF.

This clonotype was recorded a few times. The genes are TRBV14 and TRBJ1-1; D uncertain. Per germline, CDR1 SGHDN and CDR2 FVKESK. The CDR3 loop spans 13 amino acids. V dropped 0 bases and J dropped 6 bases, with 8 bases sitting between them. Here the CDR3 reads CASSQDGYAEAFF. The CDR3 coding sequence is TGTGCCAGCAGCCAAGACGGGTACGCTGAAGCTTTCTTT.

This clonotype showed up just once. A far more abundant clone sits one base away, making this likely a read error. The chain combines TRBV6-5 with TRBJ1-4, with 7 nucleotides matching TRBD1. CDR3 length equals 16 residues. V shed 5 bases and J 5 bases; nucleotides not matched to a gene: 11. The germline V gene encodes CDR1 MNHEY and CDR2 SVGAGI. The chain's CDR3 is CASSQTEWTGNEKLFF. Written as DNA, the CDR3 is TGTGCCAGCAGTCAGACCGAGTGGACAGGCAATGAAAAACTGTTTTTT.

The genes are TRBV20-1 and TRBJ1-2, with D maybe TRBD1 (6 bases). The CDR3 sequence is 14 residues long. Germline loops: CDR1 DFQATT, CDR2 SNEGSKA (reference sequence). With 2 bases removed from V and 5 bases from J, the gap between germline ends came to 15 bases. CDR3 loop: CSARPLGGAYGYTF. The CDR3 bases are TGCAGTGCTAGACCCCTGGGGGGCGCGTATGGCTACACCTTC.

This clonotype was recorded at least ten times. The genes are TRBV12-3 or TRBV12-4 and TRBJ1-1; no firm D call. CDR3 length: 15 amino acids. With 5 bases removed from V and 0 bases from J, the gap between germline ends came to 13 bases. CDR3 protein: CASSLFRLMNTEAFF. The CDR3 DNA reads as TGTGCCAGCAGTCTATTTCGATTAATGAACACTGAAGCTTTCTTT.

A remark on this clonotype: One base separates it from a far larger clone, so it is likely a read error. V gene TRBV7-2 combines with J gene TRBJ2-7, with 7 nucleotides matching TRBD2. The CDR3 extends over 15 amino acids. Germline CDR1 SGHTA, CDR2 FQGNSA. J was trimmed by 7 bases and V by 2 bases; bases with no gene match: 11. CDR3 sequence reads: CASSLQAGSTDEQYF. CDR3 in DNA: TGTGCCAGCAGCTTACAAGCGGGAAGTACAGATGAGCAGTACTTC.

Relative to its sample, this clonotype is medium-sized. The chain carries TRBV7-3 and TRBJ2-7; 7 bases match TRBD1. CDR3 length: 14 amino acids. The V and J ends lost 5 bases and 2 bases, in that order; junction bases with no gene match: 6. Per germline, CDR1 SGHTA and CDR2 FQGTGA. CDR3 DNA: TGTGCCAGCAGCCCGGACAGGTTTACCTACGAGCAGTACTTC. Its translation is CASSPDRFTYEQYF.

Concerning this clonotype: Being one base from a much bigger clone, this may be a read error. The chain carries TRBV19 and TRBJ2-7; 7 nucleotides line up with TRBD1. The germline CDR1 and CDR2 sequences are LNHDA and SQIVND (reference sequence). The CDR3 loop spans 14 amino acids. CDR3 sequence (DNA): TGTGCCGGTAGTACCGGACAGGTGGGCTACGAGCAGTACTTC. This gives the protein CAGSTGQVGYEQYF.

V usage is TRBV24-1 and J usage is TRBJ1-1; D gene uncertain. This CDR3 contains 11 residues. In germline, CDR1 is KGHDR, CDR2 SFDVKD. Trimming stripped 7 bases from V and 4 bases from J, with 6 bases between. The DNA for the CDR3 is TGTGCCACCAGACGGGGCACTGAAGCTTTCTTT. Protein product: CATRRGTEAFF.